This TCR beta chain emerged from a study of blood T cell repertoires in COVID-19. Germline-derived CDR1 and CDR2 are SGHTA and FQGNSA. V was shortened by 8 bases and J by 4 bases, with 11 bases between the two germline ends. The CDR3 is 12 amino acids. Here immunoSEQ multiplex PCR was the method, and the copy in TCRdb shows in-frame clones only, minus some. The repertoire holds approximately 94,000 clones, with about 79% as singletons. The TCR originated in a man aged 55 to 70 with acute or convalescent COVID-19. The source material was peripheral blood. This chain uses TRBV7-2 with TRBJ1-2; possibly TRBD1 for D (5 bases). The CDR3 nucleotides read TGTGCCAGCCGGGTCACAGGCTATGGCTACACCTTC. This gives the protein CASRVTGYGYTF. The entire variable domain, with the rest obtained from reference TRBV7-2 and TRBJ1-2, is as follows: GAGVSQSPSNKVTEKGKDVELRCDPISGHTALYWYRQSLGQGLEFLIYFQGNSAPDKSGLPSDRFSAERTGGSVSTLTIQRTQQEDSAVYLCASRVTGYGYTFGSGTRLTVV.